The present T cell receptor beta chain was sequenced within a study of blood T cell repertoires in COVID-19. Researchers sorted participants into cohorts using their self-reported clinical history. Per the authors' pipeline: Reference gene primer amplification yielded estimated nucleated cell counts. Profiled with immunoSEQ multiplex PCR; TCRdb holds only in-frame clones, not every one. V, J and clone size were drawn from that table, and D and trimming were deduced from the DNA. The sample contains 370,000 or so clones, around 87% of which appear only once. The CDR3 has 12 residues. Germline assignment: CDR1 MNHEY and CDR2 SVGAGI. Trimming left V 4 bases short and J 5 bases short, with 9 bases between.

This receptor was taken from a man aged 25 to 45 who had recovered from COVID-19. Material for sequencing was PBMCs or T cells enriched from blood (not recorded which). The chain carries TRBV6-5 and TRBJ2-7; D ambiguous. The CDR3, as DNA: TGTGCCAGCAGTTTATACGGTAACGAGCAGTACTTC. The encoded protein is CASSLYGNEQYF.